The clone carrying this TCR beta chain was found once. There are 16 residues in the CDR3. The V end lost 2 bases, the J end lost 0 bases, and 11 bases lay between the germline ends. Germline V lookup: CDR1 SEHNR, CDR2 FQNEAQ (reference sequence). This sample was taken from a study of blood T cell repertoires in COVID-19. Study in general: The United States, Italy and Spain supplied acute and convalescent COVID-19 samples. PBMCs, B-cell-depleted T cells, or T cells provided the cDNA or gDNA that made up the material.

As originally analysed: From reference gene primer amplification, estimates of nucleated cell counts were derived. The protocol was immunoSEQ multiplex PCR, while the TCRdb copy is restricted to in-frame clones and leaves out a portion. V and J calls and clone size follow that table, whereas D and trimming were derived from the DNA. The sample has under 250,000 clones; about 88% are singletons. This clonotype was sampled from a woman in her 70s with active or convalescent COVID-19. The chain is built from TRBV7-9 and TRBJ2-1; weak D call: TRBD1 (5 bases). Sequenced: peripheral blood. The CDR3 region is CASSLFGASSYNEQFF. For the CDR3, the DNA is TGTGCCAGCAGCTTATTTGGGGCGAGCTCCTACAATGAGCAGTTCTTC.